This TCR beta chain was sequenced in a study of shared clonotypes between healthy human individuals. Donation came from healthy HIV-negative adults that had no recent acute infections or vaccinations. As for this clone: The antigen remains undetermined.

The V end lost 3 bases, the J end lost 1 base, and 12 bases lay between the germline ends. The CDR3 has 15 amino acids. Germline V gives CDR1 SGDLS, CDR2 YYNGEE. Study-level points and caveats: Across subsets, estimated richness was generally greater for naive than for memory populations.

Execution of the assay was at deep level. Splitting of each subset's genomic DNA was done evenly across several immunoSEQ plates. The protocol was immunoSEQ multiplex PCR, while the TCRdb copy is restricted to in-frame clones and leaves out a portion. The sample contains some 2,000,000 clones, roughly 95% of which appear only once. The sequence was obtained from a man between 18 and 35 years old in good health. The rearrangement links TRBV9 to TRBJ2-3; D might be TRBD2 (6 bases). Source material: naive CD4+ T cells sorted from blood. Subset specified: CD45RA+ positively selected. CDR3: CASSASLAGTDTQYF. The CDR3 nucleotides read TGTGCCAGCAGCGCGAGCTTAGCGGGCACAGATACGCAGTATTTT.